This TCR beta chain was identified in a study of EBV T-cell therapy then PD-1 blockade in nasopharyngeal carcinoma. TCRdb keeps only in-frame clones here, not all; method: immunoSEQ multiplex PCR. The sample carries about 14,000 clones, around four fifths recorded once. Concerning this clone itself: Its cognate antigen is unknown.

As to treatment: AdE1-LMPpoly-expanded autologous EBV-specific T-cell therapy followed by anti-PD-1 nivolumab. The sample in question was CD8+ T cells from blood, obtained at approximately day 99 from a patient whose treatment included autologous EBV-specific T cells and nivolumab. The receptor comes from a man aged 35 to 55 with nasopharyngeal carcinoma.

CDR3 sequence: CASSPTRQIYEQYF. DNA for the CDR3: TGTGCCAGCTCACCAACTAGGCAGATCTACGAGCAGTACTTC. The chain carries TRBV18 and TRBJ2-7, with a possible D match to TRBD2 (5 bases). The CDR3 is 14 residues long. V dropped 2 bases and J dropped 3 bases, with 11 bases sitting between them. From germline, CDR1 is KGHSH and CDR2 LQKENI.